These 22 T cell receptor beta chains came from one sample sequenced in a study of T cells in Graves' hyperthyroidism and ophthalmopathy. The investigators amplified TCR beta CDR3 regions from RNA transcripts. Initially, a first-round RT-PCR of the TCR CDR3 employed the HTBI primer set. TCRdb independently ran MiXCR on the multiplex PCR reads; one entry per CDR3 protein. The sample has under 400,000 distinct CDR3 sequences, roughly 13% seen once; the top ten hold less than 10%. The specimen was blood. The receptors were sampled from a woman younger than 30 with Graves' hyperthyroidism.

This clonotype has a count of ten or more. The V and J genes are TRBV20-1 and TRBJ2-1; possibly TRBD2 for D (5 bases). The germline gives CDR1 DFQATT, CDR2 SNEGSKA (reference sequence). V lost 3 bases to trimming and J lost 8 bases, with 11 bases between them. The CDR3 is made up of 12 amino acids. The CDR3 protein is CSASGNGDEQFF. CDR3 bases: TGCAGTGCTAGCGGAAACGGGGATGAGCAGTTCTTC.

This chain links TRBV10-1 with TRBJ1-3; D is undetermined. The germline V gene has CDR1 WNHNN and CDR2 SYGVQD (reference sequence). Between the trimmed V and J ends, which lost 10 bases and 0 bases, there was a span of 16 bases. The CDR3 spans 15 residues. The CDR3 DNA reads as TGCGCCACCACCCCAACGGATTGCTCTGGAAACACCATATATTTT. It yields the protein CATTPTDCSGNTIYF.

This clonotype was picked up a small number of times. The rearrangement joins TRBV19 to TRBJ2-3, with 11 bases lining up with TRBD2. V lost 5 bases and J lost 4; bases outside the gene matches: 8. Germline CDR1 reads LNHDA; CDR2 reads SQIVND (reference sequence). This CDR3 spans 16 amino acids. CDR3 DNA sequence: TGTGCCAGTAGTGTACTAGCGGGAGCAGGTGCAGATACGCAGTATTTT. Translation: CASSVLAGAGADTQYF.

At least ten counts were recorded for this clonotype. The chain couples TRBV27 to TRBJ2-1; 13 positions agree with TRBD2. There are 15 residues in the CDR3. Germline V gene data show CDR1 as MNHEY and CDR2 as SMNVEV (reference sequence). Trimming took 5 bases from V and 5 from J; bases not matched to a gene: 3. The CDR3 DNA sequence: TGTGCCAGCAGTCCCGGGACTAGCGGGGACAATGAGCAGTTCTTC. Protein sequence: CASSPGTSGDNEQFF.

This clonotype was observed many times. The chain employs TRBV14 and TRBJ2-1; 7 bases are a match to TRBD2. The germline gives CDR1 SGHDN, CDR2 FVKESK. The V and J ends lost 2 bases and 0 bases, in that order; junction bases with no gene match: 10. There are 18 residues in the CDR3. The CDR3, as DNA: TGTGCCAGCAGCCAAATGCGGGGGTCGGTTAGCTCCTACAATGAGCAGTTCTTC. Translation gives CASSQMRGSVSSYNEQFF.

About this clonotype: This may arise from a read error, as a much more abundant clone is one base away. This chain connects TRBV12-3 or TRBV12-4 to TRBJ2-5; D gene unclear. The CDR3 contains 14 residues. The CDR3 loop reads CASSFPGSGETRYF. The CDR3 region has the DNA TGTGCCAGCAGTTTTCCAGGCTCTGGCGAGACCCGGTACTTC.

Ten or more counts support this clonotype. This sequence joins TRBV24-1 and TRBJ2-2; a possible D gene is TRBD1 (6 bases). The V end lost 4 bases, the J end lost 0 bases, and 17 bases lay between the germline ends. Looked up from germline, CDR1 is KGHDR and CDR2 is SFDVKD. This CDR3 has 18 residues. CDR3 sequence: CATSEPTGSSANTGELFF. The CDR3 DNA reads TGTGCCACCAGTGAGCCGACAGGTTCGTCCGCGAACACCGGGGAGCTGTTTTTT.

This clonotype was counted only a few times. The chain couples TRBV6-1 to TRBJ1-5, with TRBD1 as a possible D gene (5 bases). V was pared by 8 bases and J by 2 bases, with 22 bases between. The germline CDR1 and CDR2 sequences are MNHNS and SASEGT. CDR3 length equals 17 residues. This CDR3 is CASGPSGRGRGNQPQHF. The CDR3 DNA follows: TGTGCCAGCGGCCCGTCAGGGAGGGGCCGTGGCAATCAGCCCCAGCATTTT.

In this sample, this clonotype turned up a few times. This chain connects TRBV27 to TRBJ2-7; D unresolved. CDR1 MNHEY and CDR2 SMNVEV come from the germline V gene (reference sequence). V gave up 8 bases and J gave up 5 bases, with 10 bases separating them. This CDR3 region has 11 residues. Here the CDR3 reads CASGYGDEQYF. In DNA, the CDR3 is TGTGCCAGCGGATATGGGGACGAGCAGTACTTC.

Many counts were recorded for this clonotype. The gene calls are TRBV2 and TRBJ2-7; D remains unclear. The germline CDR1 and CDR2 sequences are SNHLY and FYNNEI. This CDR3 region has 12 residues. V lost 0 bases to trimming and J lost 12 bases, with 12 bases between them. CDR3 in DNA: TGTGCCAGCAGTGAAGCTGCGGAGCCTCCGTACTTC. This sequence encodes CASSEAAEPPYF.

This clonotype was recorded at least ten times. This sequence joins TRBV19 and TRBJ1-5, with D possibly being TRBD1 (5 bases). This CDR3 has 14 residues. Germline CDR1 is LNHDA and CDR2 is SQIVND (reference sequence). The germline V and J ends were trimmed by 3 bases and 7 bases, with 13 bases remaining between them. The DNA of the CDR3 is TGTGCCAGTAGTATCTCCGGAGGGGCGCAGCCCCAGCATTTT. Residues: CASSISGGAQPQHF.

V usage is TRBV7-2 and J usage is TRBJ1-2; D not resolved. The V end lost 7 bases, the J end lost 3 bases, and 18 bases lay between the germline ends. CDR1 and CDR2 from the germline V gene are SGHTA and FQGNSA. This CDR3 is built from 15 residues. The CDR3 here is CASTVRRGRDYGYTF. The CDR3 nucleotides read TGTGCCAGCACCGTTCGCCGAGGACGGGACTATGGCTACACCTTC.

As to this clonotype: Mismatch with germline at one junction end may stem from a read error. The CDR3 DNA is TGTGCCAGCAGTGCGGGACAGCGGAACTACGATGAGCAGTTCTTC. This gives the protein CASSAGQRNYDEQFF. The chain combines TRBV2 with TRBJ2-1, with 7 nucleotides matching TRBD1. This CDR3 region has 15 residues. CDR1 SNHLY and CDR2 FYNNEI come from the germline V gene.

This clonotype came up many times. The chain carries TRBV20-1 and TRBJ1-6, with D perhaps TRBD1 (5 bases). CDR3 length: 16 amino acids. Germline CDR1 and CDR2: DFQATT and SNEGSKA (reference sequence). V was pared by 6 bases and J by 7 bases, with 22 bases between. In DNA form, the CDR3 reads TGCAGTGCAAGGGACGGGGCGCCCCTTCCAAATTCACCCCTCCACTTT. Amino acids: CSARDGAPLPNSPLHF.

This clonotype has a count of ten or more. The chain couples TRBV2 to TRBJ1-2; D remains unclear. This CDR3 is 15 amino acids long. The germline CDR1 and CDR2 sequences are SNHLY and FYNNEI. V was shortened by 2 bases and J by 2 bases, with 12 bases between the two germline ends. CDR3 DNA: TGTGCCAGCAGTGAATCTAGCTTGGGGAACTATGGCTACACCTTC. Translated: CASSESSLGNYGYTF.

In its sample, this clonotype was seen many times. The genes are TRBV6-2 or TRBV6-3 and TRBJ2-1, with TRBD2 matching 7 bases. Germline V gene sequence: CDR1 MNHEY, CDR2 SVGEGT. With 8 bases clipped from V and 7 bases from J, the junction kept 14 bases outside the gene matches. The CDR3 is 15 residues long. The CDR3 region has the DNA TGTGCCAGCCGCATCGGGGCGGGAGAAGGGAATGAGCAGTTCTTC. Translation gives CASRIGAGEGNEQFF.

This clonotype was observed at least ten times. V usage is TRBV28 and J usage is TRBJ1-1; no firm D call. The CDR3 is 15 residues long. Trimming took off 3 bases at V and 1 base at J, with 12 bases between the two ends. Per the germline V gene, CDR1 is MDHEN and CDR2 is SYDVKM. This CDR3 is CASSFRRVRNTEAFF. The CDR3 DNA is TGTGCCAGCAGTTTCCGTAGGGTTAGGAACACTGAAGCTTTCTTT.

This clonotype was seen more than once but under ten times. The V gene is TRBV5-5, the J gene TRBJ2-7; TRBD1 aligns across 12 bases. The trim removed 4 bases at V and 7 bases at J, leaving 9 bases unmatched. The germline V gene encodes CDR1 SGHKS and CDR2 YYEKEE (reference sequence). The CDR3 length is 15 residues. The CDR3 region has the DNA TGTGCCAGCAGCCAGACGGGACAGGGGGCTCAGGAGCAGTACTTC. Its protein is CASSQTGQGAQEQYF.

The chain is built from TRBV9 and TRBJ2-6, with unresolved D. Deletions cut 1 base from V and 2 bases from J, with 10 bases between. This CDR3 is built from 16 residues. The germline V gene has CDR1 SGDLS and CDR2 YYNGEE. CDR3 protein: CASSVPGLAGANVLTF. Here the CDR3 DNA reads TGTGCCAGCAGCGTACCCGGGTTGGCTGGGGCCAACGTCCTGACTTTC.

This clonotype was recorded at least ten times. V gene TRBV20-1 combines with J gene TRBJ2-7, with TRBD2 as a possible D gene (5 bases). The length of the CDR3 is 14 residues. The germline V gene encodes CDR1 DFQATT and CDR2 SNEGSKA (reference sequence). V was shortened by 5 bases and J by 5 bases, with 19 bases between the two germline ends. The CDR3 region is CSAPRGRRGDEQYF. CDR3 bases: TGCAGTGCTCCACGTGGCAGACGGGGAGACGAGCAGTACTTC.

This clonotype showed up many times. The rearrangement uses TRBV6-1 and TRBJ1-2; D uncertain. The V gene's germline CDR1 is MNHNS and CDR2 SASEGT. V shed 0 bases and J shed 6 bases, with 11 bases lying between them. This CDR3 region has 14 residues. CDR3 nucleotides: TGTGCCAGCAGTGAAGCCCAGCCACCCAATGGCTACACCTTC. It codes for CASSEAQPPNGYTF.

This clonotype was counted many times. The V call is TRBV15, the J call TRBJ2-3, with TRBD2 matching 7 bases. The V gene's germline CDR1 is LNHNV and CDR2 YYDKDF (reference sequence). The CDR3 is 14 amino acids. J was trimmed by 5 bases and V by 4 bases; bases with no gene match: 6. The CDR3: CATSIRDYVDTQYF. The CDR3 DNA is TGTGCCACCAGCATCCGGGACTACGTAGATACGCAGTATTTT.